The T cell receptor (beta chain) described here comes from a study of T-cell reconstitution after alpha-beta-depleted transplantation in children. This clonotype appeared once. After removal of 3 bases from V and 4 bases from J, the junction contained 11 bases not matched to a gene. This CDR3 is built from 17 residues. Preparation of the TCRbeta library used unique molecular identifiers. One entry per CDR3 protein results from TCRdb running MiXCR on the PCR reads. The sample includes about 640,000 distinct CDR3 sequences, approximately 17% of them seen just once. The chain links TRBV12-3 or TRBV12-4 to TRBJ1-5; the match to TRBD1 covers 8 bases. This receptor was taken from a human donor who donated a stem cell graft to a child with acute myeloid leukemia. The input for sequencing was PBMCs from the stem cell graft donor, taken from the stem cell graft. The CDR3 loop reads CASSFRGQGGGNQPQHF. CDR3 coding DNA: TGTGCCAGCAGTTTCCGAGGACAGGGAGGAGGGAATCAGCCCCAGCATTTT.